This is a list of T cell receptor beta chains from one sample in a study of cytomegalovirus exposure and HLA in healthy donors. Data came from immunoSEQ multiplex PCR; TCRdb stores just in-frame clones and leaves some out. The sample carries about 170,000 clones, roughly 79% recorded once. The specimen was PBMCs. The receptors derive from a woman aged 25 to 39 in good health and CMV-seropositive. Both conserved end residues are part of each CDR3. The D gene is left open where the match is weak. Clone size is not always given. Where it is, it says once, few, many or a class for expanded clones.

CASSGTGAYYEQYF | TGTGCCAGCAGTGGGACAGGGGCCTACTACGAGCAGTACTTC | TRBD1 | TRBV28 | NA | TRBJ2-7
CASSESGGFPETQYF | TGCGCCAGCAGTGAGTCGGGGGGATTCCCAGAGACCCAGTACTTC | NA | TRBV10-1 | NA | TRBJ2-5
CASSVLQGSGYTF | TGTGCCAGCAGTGTACTACAGGGGTCTGGCTACACCTTC | TRBD1 | TRBV6-1 | NA | TRBJ1-2
CASSFGGINQPQHF | TGTGCCAGCAGCTTCGGAGGGATCAATCAGCCCCAGCATTTT | NA | TRBV5-4 | NA | TRBJ1-5
CASRSGGMNTEAFF | TGTGCCAGTAGATCCGGGGGTATGAACACTGAAGCTTTCTTT | NA | TRBV19 | NA | TRBJ1-1
CSVIVGGAGETQYF | TGCAGCGTTATTGTAGGGGGGGCAGGGGAGACCCAGTACTTC | NA | TRBV29-1 | NA | TRBJ2-5
CASSRDRAYGYTF | TGTGCCAGCAGCCGGGACAGAGCCTATGGCTACACCTTC | TRBD1 | TRBV13 | NA | TRBJ1-2
CASSSPTSVEGNEQFF | TGCGCCAGCAGCTCCCCGACTAGCGTCGAGGGGAATGAGCAGTTCTTC | TRBD2 | TRBV4-1 | NA | TRBJ2-1
CASSLPGRETQYF | TGTGCCAGCAGCTTACCGGGTCGGGAGACCCAGTACTTC | NA | TRBV11-2 | NA | TRBJ2-5
CASRPTGGGYTF | TGTGCCAGCCGCCCGACAGGGGGTGGCTACACCTTC | TRBD1 | TRBV6-4 | NA | TRBJ1-2
CAISERRLITATDTQYF | TGTGCCATCAGTGAGAGAAGACTCATAACCGCCACAGATACGCAGTATTTT | NA | TRBV10-3 | NA | TRBJ2-3
CASSEGLAGVPHEQYF | TGTGCCAGCAGCGAGGGACTAGCGGGAGTTCCCCACGAGCAGTACTTC | TRBD2 | TRBV9 | once | TRBJ2-7
CASSQNRGPNQPQHF | TGCGCCAGCAGCCAAAACAGGGGGCCGAATCAGCCCCAGCATTTT | TRBD1 | TRBV4-3 | NA | TRBJ1-5
CASSVQTGDYGYTF | TGTGCCAGCAGCGTACAGACAGGGGACTATGGCTACACCTTC | TRBD1 | TRBV5-5 | NA | TRBJ1-2
CASSLTGTANTEAFF | TGCGCCAGCAGCTTGACCGGGACAGCTAACACTGAAGCTTTCTTT | TRBD1 | TRBV7-9 | NA | TRBJ1-1
CAWSADPGRYGYTF | TGTGCCTGGAGTGCGGATCCAGGGCGGTATGGCTACACCTTC | NA | TRBV30 | NA | TRBJ1-2
CSVERDRSTEAFF | TGCAGCGTTGAAAGGGACAGATCCACTGAAGCTTTCTTT | TRBD1 | TRBV29-1 | few | TRBJ1-1
CAWSRGPMGEREAFF | TGTGCCTGGAGTCGGGGTCCGATGGGCGAACGTGAAGCTTTCTTT | NA | TRBV30 | once | TRBJ1-1
CASGRDLINSPLHF | TGTGCCAGCGGGAGGGACTTAATTAATTCACCCCTCCACTTT | NA | TRBV6-1 | NA | TRBJ1-6
CASSAGQGINYGYTF | TGTGCCAGTAGTGCAGGACAGGGGATCAACTATGGCTACACCTTC | TRBD1 | TRBV19 | NA | TRBJ1-2
CASSLVGLAGDSGANVLTF | TGTGCCAGCAGCTTGGTAGGTCTAGCGGGGGACTCTGGGGCCAACGTCCTGACTTTC | TRBD2 | TRBV5-4 | NA | TRBJ2-6
CASSTTRTRGSSYGYTF | TGTGCCAGTAGTACTACCCGGACAAGGGGAAGTAGCTATGGCTACACCTTC | NA | TRBV19 | NA | TRBJ1-2
CASSTGQGYYGYTF | TGTGCCAGCAGTACCGGACAGGGATACTATGGCTACACCTTC | TRBD1 | TRBV6-5 | NA | TRBJ1-2
CASSQGLQGAGYGYTF | TGTGCCAGCAGCCAGGGGTTACAGGGGGCAGGCTATGGCTACACCTTC | TRBD1 | TRBV7-9 | NA | TRBJ1-2
CASIRQGAVSGNTIYF | TGTGCCAGCATCCGACAGGGGGCGGTCTCTGGAAACACCATATATTTT | TRBD1 | TRBV28 | few | TRBJ1-3
CASSLIAGGPNEQFF | TGTGCCAGCAGCTTAATTGCGGGAGGCCCCAATGAGCAGTTCTTC | TRBD2 | TRBV7-9 | once | TRBJ2-1
CSVAQNTRAFF | TGCAGCGTTGCCCAAAATACAAGAGCTTTCTTT | NA | TRBV29-1 | NA | TRBJ1-1
CASTPTGRLNEKLFF | TGTGCCAGCACCCCCACCGGCAGGTTAAATGAAAAACTGTTTTTT | NA | TRBV9 | NA | TRBJ1-4
CASFPAGTGIPKGSYEQYF | TGTGCCAGCTTCCCCGCCGGGACAGGGATACCCAAGGGGTCCTACGAGCAGTACTTC | TRBD1 | TRBV27 | NA | TRBJ2-7
CASSLRLAGGGYQETQYF | TGCGCCAGCAGCTTGCGGCTAGCGGGGGGCGGGTACCAAGAGACCCAGTACTTC | TRBD2 | TRBV5-1 | NA | TRBJ2-5
CASRPKQGYYGYTF | TGCGCCAGCAGACCCAAACAGGGGTACTATGGCTACACCTTC | TRBD1 | TRBV5-1 | NA | TRBJ1-2
CASNTGVGQPQHF | TGTGCCAGCAACACAGGGGTGGGTCAGCCCCAGCATTTT | TRBD1 | TRBV6-6 | NA | TRBJ1-5
CASSVAGTGRQTQYF | TGTGCCAGCAGCGTAGCTGGGACAGGGCGGCAGACCCAGTACTTC | TRBD1 | TRBV9 | few | TRBJ2-5
CASSLEGLASRETQYF | TGTGCCAGCAGCTTAGAGGGCCTAGCGAGTAGAGAGACCCAGTACTTC | NA | TRBV7-7 | NA | TRBJ2-5
CASSIGGSAWEQYF | TGTGCCAGTAGTATTGGGGGGTCGGCGTGGGAGCAGTACTTC | NA | TRBV19 | few | TRBJ2-7
CASSLSGGADEQFF | TGTGCCAGCAGCTTGAGCGGGGGGGCTGATGAGCAGTTCTTC | TRBD2 | TRBV7-9 | once | TRBJ2-1